These T cell receptor beta chains were read from a single sample in a study of CD8 T cells in Susac syndrome. TCRdb analysed the immunoSEQ multiplex PCR reads with MiXCR anew, one entry per CDR3 protein. This sample has about 180,000 distinct CDR3 sequences, with 85% to 95% found just once. Material: CD8+ T cells from PBMCs. Receptors were obtained from a human donor with multiple sclerosis. Each CDR3 is given with its conserved first and last residue. The D gene is left open where the match is weak. Expanded clones get a size class; other rows say once, few or many, or leave the size out.

>TRBJ2-7|TRBD2|.|TRBV3-1
CASSRTGTSFSYEQYF
TGTGCCAGCAGCCGAACCGGGACTAGCTTCTCCTACGAGCAGTACTTC
>TRBJ1-2|TRBD1|.|TRBV12-3/TRBV12-4
CASSLGTGRVYGYTF
TGTGCCAGCAGTTTAGGGACAGGACGAGTATATGGCTACACCTTC
>TRBJ2-3|TRBD2|.|TRBV3-1
CASSQDLVTSGPSTDTQYF
TGTGCCAGCAGCCAAGATTTGGTGACTAGCGGACCTAGCACAGATACGCAGTATTTT
>TRBJ2-1|.|.|TRBV19
CASSIDRQGTGNEQFF
TGTGCCAGTAGTATAGATCGGCAGGGTACTGGCAATGAGCAGTTCTTC
>TRBJ2-7|TRBD2|.|TRBV4-1
CASSQGGTTYEQYF
TGCGCCAGCAGCCAAGGCGGGACTACCTACGAGCAGTACTTC
>TRBJ2-1|TRBD2|.|TRBV4-1
CASSLLSGTDYNEQFF
TGCGCCAGCAGCCTATTGAGCGGGACGGACTACAATGAGCAGTTCTTC
>TRBJ1-5|TRBD1|.|TRBV7-9
CASSRGQDNQPQHF
TGTGCCAGCAGTCGTGGACAGGACAATCAGCCCCAGCATTTT
>TRBJ1-3|.|.|TRBV3-1
CASGSGNTIYF
TGTGCCAGCGGCTCTGGAAACACCATATATTTT
>TRBJ2-5|TRBD1|.|TRBV20-1
CSANPDREQETQYF
TGCAGTGCTAACCCGGACAGGGAGCAAGAGACCCAGTACTTC
>TRBJ1-3|.|once|TRBV29-1
CSVYENTIYF
TGCAGCGTATATGAGAACACCATATATTTT
>TRBJ1-1|TRBD1|.|TRBV4-1
CASRHHRGNTEAFF
TGCGCCAGCAGACATCACAGGGGTAACACTGAAGCTTTCTTT
>TRBJ2-7|.|.|TRBV6-5
CASSYAEGDEQYF
TGTGCCAGCAGTTACGCCGAGGGGGACGAGCAGTACTTC
>TRBJ2-7|.|.|TRBV7-9
CASSYSGEVHEQYF
TGTGCCAGCAGCTACTCAGGGGAGGTCCACGAGCAGTACTTC
>TRBJ2-1|.|once|TRBV6-5
CASKTSGNEQFF
TGTGCCAGCAAAACGAGTGGGAATGAGCAGTTCTTC
>TRBJ2-5|.|once|TRBV7-8
CASSLVVRRQETQYF
TGTGCCAGCAGCTTAGTCGTCCGGCGACAAGAGACCCAGTACTTC
>TRBJ2-5|.|.|TRBV28
CASSVGYGDDETQYF
TGTGCCAGCAGTGTGGGATACGGGGACGACGAGACCCAGTACTTC
>TRBJ2-3|.|.|TRBV29-1
CSVEGGQGGTDTQYF
TGCAGCGTTGAAGGGGGGCAGGGCGGCACAGATACGCAGTATTTT
>TRBJ2-1|TRBD2|.|TRBV30
CAWSGGRGNNEQFF
TGTGCCTGGAGTGGCGGGAGGGGTAATAATGAGCAGTTCTTC
>TRBJ1-5|TRBD1|.|TRBV4-1
CASSQVTGPHQPQHF
TGCGCCAGCAGCCAAGTGACAGGGCCCCATCAGCCCCAGCATTTT
>TRBJ1-4|.|.|TRBV5-1
CASSLVEDEKLFF
TGCGCCAGCAGCTTGGTTGAGGACGAAAAACTGTTTTTT
>TRBJ2-1|.|.|TRBV3-1
CASSVVGGAYNEQFF
TGTGCCAGCAGCGTTGTCGGCGGGGCCTACAATGAGCAGTTCTTC
>TRBJ2-7|.|.|TRBV6-6
CASSSKFYEQYF
TGTGCCAGCAGTTCCAAGTTCTACGAGCAGTACTTC
>TRBJ2-4|TRBD2|once|TRBV30
CAWSASTSGRQYF
TGTGCCTGGAGTGCCTCGACTAGCGGGAGACAGTACTTC
>TRBJ2-2|.|.|TRBV28
CASSKPPSTGELFF
TGTGCCAGCAGCAAACCTCCCAGCACCGGGGAGCTGTTTTTT
>TRBJ2-7|.|.|TRBV24-1
CATDAVGARLPIYEQYF
TGTGCCACCGATGCGGTTGGAGCCAGGCTTCCCATCTACGAGCAGTACTTC
>TRBJ1-4|.|.|TRBV28
CASSWPPNEKLFF
TGTGCCAGCAGTTGGCCTCCCAATGAAAAACTGTTTTTT